The 30 T cell receptor beta chains presented below share a single source sample, sequenced in a study of cytomegalovirus exposure and HLA in healthy donors. Primers for the PCR totalled 60 Vbeta and 13 Jbeta. Here immunoSEQ multiplex PCR was the method, and the copy in TCRdb shows in-frame clones only, minus some. The repertoire has roughly 150,000 clones, about three quarters of them found once; the top ten carry around 7%. Sequencing input: PBMCs. The source of these receptors is a woman aged 40 to 50 in good health and CMV-seropositive.

Turning to this clone: The junction departs from germline at one end; a sequencing error may be responsible. The gene calls are TRBV7-9 and TRBJ1-5, with a tentative D call TRBD1 (6 bases). The CDR3 has 15 residues. Germline V gene sequence: CDR1 SEHNR, CDR2 FQNEAQ (reference sequence). CDR3 amino acids: CASSAQGSGNRPQHF. The CDR3 DNA follows: TGTGCCAGCAGCGCCCAGGGGTCAGGCAATCGGCCCCAGCATTTT.

The V call is TRBV30, the J call TRBJ1-2, with 9 bases matching TRBD1. Germline trimming cut 3 bases from V and 6 bases from J; bases unmatched to any gene: 5. The V gene's germline CDR1 is GTSNPN and CDR2 SVGIG (reference sequence). The CDR3 runs 13 residues. CDR3 residues: CAWRNTGGNGYTF. CDR3 DNA sequence: TGTGCCTGGAGGAATACAGGGGGCAATGGCTACACCTTC.

The sample holds one count of this clone. The germline gene is not matched at one end of the junction; a read error may be the cause. The V gene is TRBV19, the J gene TRBJ1-5; 8 bases map to TRBD1. The CDR3 loop spans 15 amino acids. Germline V lookup: CDR1 LNHDA, CDR2 SQIVND (reference sequence). CDR3 bases: TGTGCCAGTAGCCGAGACAGGGGTGGGAATCAGCCCCGGCATTTT. The encoded protein is CASSRDRGGNQPRHF.

The chain employs TRBV4-1 and TRBJ2-7; D not resolved. CDR1 and CDR2 from the germline V gene are MGHRA and YSYEKL. The CDR3 is made up of 13 amino acids. Trimming removed 4 bases from V and 3 bases from J, with 10 bases in between. The CDR3 loop is CASSPQASYEQYF. The CDR3 DNA follows: TGCGCCAGCAGCCCGCAAGCTAGCTACGAGCAGTACTTC.

The V call is TRBV4-2, the J call TRBJ1-3; D not certain. The CDR3 covers 14 residues. Per the germline V gene, CDR1 is LGHNA and CDR2 is YNFKEQ. V was clipped by 4 bases and J by 0 bases, with 7 bases between them. CDR3 loop: CASSPDNSGNTIYF. The CDR3 DNA is TGTGCCAGCAGCCCCGACAACTCTGGAAACACCATATATTTT.

The chain combines TRBV20-1 with TRBJ1-2; D not certain. Germline-derived CDR1 and CDR2 are DFQATT and SNEGSKA (reference sequence). V gave up 6 bases and J gave up 13 bases, with 18 bases separating them. The CDR3 contains 11 residues. The CDR3 DNA is TGCAGTGCCCTGGGTTCTATTCGACTCACCTTC. Its translation is CSALGSIRLTF.

The sample holds a few counts of this clone. The J gene is TRBJ1-2, the V gene TRBV7-3, with TRBD1 identical over 7 bases. The CDR3 length is 13 residues. Germline values: CDR1 SGHTA, CDR2 FQGTGA. With V trimmed by 3 bases and J by 4 bases, 2 bases remained unmatched. CDR3 region: CASSFRGAYGYTF. CDR3 nucleotide sequence: TGTGCCAGCAGCTTCAGGGGGGCCTATGGCTACACCTTC.

This clone was found a few times. The chain carries TRBV6-1 and TRBJ2-1, with D maybe TRBD2 (5 bases). This CDR3 is built from 11 residues. V lost 6 bases, J lost 12 bases, and 12 bases lay in between. The germline gives CDR1 MNHNS, CDR2 SASEGT. The CDR3 is CASRTIGWQFF. The CDR3 nucleotides read TGTGCCAGCAGGACTATAGGATGGCAGTTCTTC.

The chain couples TRBV25-1 to TRBJ2-7; TRBD1 agrees at 11 bases. The ends lost 5 bases at V and 6 bases at J; junction bases unmatched: 6. The CDR3 extends over 14 amino acids. Looked up from germline, CDR1 is MGHDK and CDR2 is SYGVNS. The CDR3 loop reads CASSRGGQGGEQYF. The DNA of the CDR3 is TGTGCCAGCAGTAGAGGGGGACAGGGGGGCGAGCAGTACTTC.

This chain links TRBV7-2 with TRBJ2-5, with 10 bases aligning to TRBD1. Trimming took 1 base from V and 5 from J; bases not matched to a gene: 4. The CDR3 sequence is 15 residues long. Germline values: CDR1 SGHTA, CDR2 FQGNSA. The CDR3 loop is CASSLGGQGVETQYF. CDR3 nucleotides: TGTGCCAGCAGCTTAGGTGGACAGGGGGTCGAGACCCAGTACTTC.

The chain couples TRBV5-1 to TRBJ2-5; 7 nucleotides agree with TRBD1. CDR1 is SGHRS and CDR2 is YFSETQ in the germline V gene. The CDR3 length is 14 residues. Germline trimming cut 0 bases from V and 2 bases from J; bases unmatched to any gene: 1. CDR3 in amino acids: CASSLARGQETQYF. As DNA, the CDR3 is TGCGCCAGCAGCTTGGCCAGGGGGCAAGAGACCCAGTACTTC.

This chain connects TRBV16 to TRBJ1-2; a possible D gene is TRBD1 (6 bases). V dropped 1 base and J dropped 3 bases, with 9 bases sitting between them. Germline V CDR1 and CDR2: KGHSY, FQNENV. The CDR3 is 14 amino acids. In DNA, the CDR3 is TGTGCCAGCAGCCAATTGGACAGATACTATGGCTACACCTTC. This translates into CASSQLDRYYGYTF. The full variable domain, rest sourced from reference TRBV16 and TRBJ1-2, is GEEVAQTPKHLVRGEGQKAKLYCAPIKGHSYVFWYQQVLKNEFKFLISFQNENVFDETGMPKERFSAKCLPNSPCSLEIQATKLEDSAVYFCASSQLDRYYGYTFGSGTRLTVV.

The chain uses TRBV11-2 and TRBJ2-3, with TRBD2 matching 15 bases. Germline CDR1 is SGHAT and CDR2 is FQNNGV. The CDR3 sequence is 18 residues long. Losses at the gene ends were 5 bases for V and 7 bases for J; bases not matched to a gene: 13. The CDR3 nucleotides read TGTGCCAGCAGCGCCCGTCAAGGACTAGCGGGGGGGGAGAATACGCAGTATTTT. Its protein is CASSARQGLAGGENTQYF.

This chain uses TRBV9 with TRBJ2-2; 12 positions agree with TRBD1. Unmatched junction bases numbered 14, after V lost 1 base and J lost 4 bases. Germline V gene sequence: CDR1 SGDLS, CDR2 YYNGEE. The CDR3 is 20 residues long. The CDR3 DNA reads as TGTGCCAGCAGCGTAACACTCTCCGGGACAGGGGGCGGGGGCACCGGGGAGCTGTTTTTT. Amino acids: CASSVTLSGTGGGGTGELFF.

This clone is a singleton in its sample. The rearrangement joins TRBV6-1 to TRBJ1-4; 11 nucleotides match TRBD1. Germline V gene data show CDR1 as MNHNS and CDR2 as SASEGT. After removal of 4 bases from V and 6 bases from J, the junction contained 10 bases not matched to a gene. The CDR3 is 17 residues long. The CDR3 sequence is CASSVRGQGAADEKLFF. The CDR3 DNA is TGTGCCAGCAGTGTAAGAGGACAGGGGGCCGCCGATGAAAAACTGTTTTTT.

The chain recombines TRBV5-6 with TRBJ1-4; no clear D. Trimming shortened V by 4 bases and J by 3 bases, and 13 bases separated the two germline ends. The CDR3 runs 15 residues. The V gene's germline CDR1 is SGHDT and CDR2 YYEEEE. The CDR3 DNA is TGTGCCAGCAGCCTGTGGGGAGGCCCTAATGAAAAACTGTTTTTT. This gives the protein CASSLWGGPNEKLFF.

The J gene is TRBJ1-1, the V gene TRBV28; 7 nucleotides agree with TRBD1. The CDR3 length is 17 residues. Germline V gene sequence: CDR1 MDHEN, CDR2 SYDVKM. The V gene end was trimmed by 2 bases and the J gene end by 0 bases; junction bases not matched to a gene: 9. The CDR3 here is CASSLVRQGRMNTEAFF. In DNA form, the CDR3 reads TGTGCCAGCAGTTTAGTCCGACAGGGCCGGATGAACACTGAAGCTTTCTTT.

The chain joins TRBV6-5 to TRBJ1-5, with a possible D match to TRBD1 (6 bases). V was cut by 5 bases and J by 6 bases, with 14 bases left in between. CDR1 MNHEY and CDR2 SVGAGI come from the germline V gene. The CDR3 is made up of 14 amino acids. CDR3 nucleotide sequence: TGTGCCAGCAGTAGAACAGGGTCCCGTCAGCCCCAGCATTTT. Amino acid sequence: CASSRTGSRQPQHF.

This clone was observed a handful of times. V and J are TRBV7-9 and TRBJ1-1; D is uncertain. CDR1 and CDR2 from the germline V gene are SEHNR and FQNEAQ (reference sequence). The V gene lost 3 bases and the J gene lost 5 bases, with 13 bases spanning the gap. The CDR3 loop spans 14 amino acids. The DNA of the CDR3 is TGTGCCAGCAGCTTCGGTACCGGTCGGACTGAAGCTTTCTTT. Its translation: CASSFGTGRTEAFF.

In its sample, this clone was seen a few times. The rearrangement joins TRBV7-8 to TRBJ1-1, with D possibly being TRBD1 (5 bases). Germline CDR1 reads SGHVS; CDR2 reads FQNEAQ. V was clipped by 2 bases and J by 5 bases, with 12 bases between them. The CDR3 loop spans 14 amino acids. In DNA, the CDR3 is TGTGCCAGCAGCTTACTATCCAAGGGGACTGAAGCTTTCTTT. This encodes CASSLLSKGTEAFF.

The chain has TRBV5-4 and TRBJ1-1, with a possible D match to TRBD1 (6 bases). V was cut by 3 bases and J by 1 base, with 10 bases left in between. This CDR3 region has 14 residues. Germline loops: CDR1 SGHNT, CDR2 YYREEE (reference sequence). CDR3 sequence reads: CASSSGHPNTEAFF. CDR3 nucleotide sequence: TGTGCCAGCAGCTCGGGACACCCGAACACTGAAGCTTTCTTT. The variable domain in full, with the rest retrieved from reference TRBV5-4 and TRBJ1-1, is ETGVTQSPTHLIKTRGQQVTLRCSSQSGHNTVSWYQQALGQGPQFIFQYYREEENGRGNFPPRFSGLQFPNYSSELNVNALELDDSALYLCASSSGHPNTEAFFGQGTRLTVV.

CDR3 DNA sequence: TGTGCCAGCAGCCCTCAGGGACTGCCTCGGTCCACTGAAGCTTTCTTT. Its protein is CASSPQGLPRSTEAFF. This chain links TRBV5-4 with TRBJ1-1; TRBD1 is a possible D gene (5 bases). This CDR3 comprises 16 residues. Germline values: CDR1 SGHNT, CDR2 YYREEE (reference sequence). The V end lost 4 bases, the J end lost 4 bases, and 20 bases lay between the germline ends.

The chain recombines TRBV28 with TRBJ1-5, with D perhaps matching TRBD1 (5 bases). V gave up 4 bases and J gave up 6 bases, with 7 bases separating them. The CDR3 sequence is 12 residues long. Germline CDR1 reads MDHEN; CDR2 reads SYDVKM. Here the CDR3 reads CASSSGVQPQHF. For the CDR3, the DNA is TGTGCCAGCAGTTCGGGGGTTCAGCCCCAGCATTTT.

J is TRBJ1-5 and V is TRBV7-9; possible D gene TRBD1, 5 bases. The CDR3 sequence is 15 residues long. Trimming cost V 3 bases and J 1 base, with 10 bases left between them. Germline V lookup: CDR1 SEHNR, CDR2 FQNEAQ (reference sequence). CDR3 coding DNA: TGTGCCAGCAGCTTGGACCAGGGAAGCAATCAGCCCCAGCATTTT. Translated: CASSLDQGSNQPQHF.

This clone was counted once. The chain links TRBV10-3 to TRBJ2-3; 9 bases are a match to TRBD2. The germline gives CDR1 ENHRY, CDR2 SYGVKD. V trimming: 4 bases; J trimming: 3 bases; junction bases outside the gene matches: 2. This CDR3 contains 14 residues. The CDR3, as DNA: TGTGCCATCAGTGGCGGGGGGGAGACAGATACGCAGTATTTT. Its protein product is CAISGGGETDTQYF.

The V and J genes are TRBV19 and TRBJ1-2, with 7 bases lining up with TRBD1. Trimming removed 1 base from V and 4 bases from J; junction bases left unmatched: 12. CDR3 length: 17 residues. Germline lookup yields CDR1 LNHDA and CDR2 SQIVND (reference sequence). The CDR3 DNA follows: TGTGCCAGTAGTATAGGCCGACAGGGACTCACTCTCTATGGCTACACCTTC. It is translated as CASSIGRQGLTLYGYTF. Filled out from reference TRBV19 and TRBJ1-2, the complete variable domain reads DGGITQSPKYLFRKEGQNVTLSCEQNLNHDAMYWYRQDPGQGLRLIYYSQIVNDFQKGDIAEGYSVSREKKESFPLTVTSAQKNPTAFYLCASSIGRQGLTLYGYTFGSGTRLTVV.

The gene calls are TRBV6-4 and TRBJ2-2; TRBD1 aligns across 10 bases. V lost 4 bases, J lost 4 bases, and 3 bases stayed unmatched. CDR1 MRHNA and CDR2 SNTAGT come from the germline V gene. The CDR3 contains 15 residues. CDR3 in amino acids: CASSVGTGATGELFF. DNA of the CDR3: TGTGCCAGCAGTGTCGGGACAGGGGCCACCGGGGAGCTGTTTTTT.

This rearrangement joins TRBV7-2 to TRBJ1-5; D may be TRBD1 (5 bases). The germline CDR1 and CDR2 sequences are SGHTA and FQGNSA. Trimming left V 2 bases short and J 4 bases short, with 9 bases between. The CDR3 spans 14 residues. This chain's CDR3 is CASSLNPGNQPQHF. CDR3 in DNA: TGTGCCAGCAGCTTAAATCCAGGGAATCAGCCCCAGCATTTT.

This clone has a handful of counts. CDR3 bases: TGCGCCAGCAGTCACCCCCAAGGATCCTGGCAGGGTAGGGATGAGCAGTTCTTC. The encoded protein is CASSHPQGSWQGRDEQFF. The chain joins TRBV23-1 to TRBJ2-1; TRBD1 might be the D (5 bases). TRBV23-1 is recorded as an ORF, its role being uncertain. Trimming took 3 bases from V and 8 from J, leaving 26 bases between them. The CDR3 is 18 residues long.

The genes are TRBV7-2 and TRBJ2-5, with a tentative D call TRBD2 (6 bases). The J call is in doubt because the DNA end fits TRBJ2-7 better. The CDR3 totals 14 residues. Germline CDR1 SGHTA, CDR2 FQGNSA. The CDR3 DNA follows: TGTGCCAGCAGCAAGGACTATGCTACCTACGAGCAGTACTTC. Amino acids: CASSKDYATYEQYF.